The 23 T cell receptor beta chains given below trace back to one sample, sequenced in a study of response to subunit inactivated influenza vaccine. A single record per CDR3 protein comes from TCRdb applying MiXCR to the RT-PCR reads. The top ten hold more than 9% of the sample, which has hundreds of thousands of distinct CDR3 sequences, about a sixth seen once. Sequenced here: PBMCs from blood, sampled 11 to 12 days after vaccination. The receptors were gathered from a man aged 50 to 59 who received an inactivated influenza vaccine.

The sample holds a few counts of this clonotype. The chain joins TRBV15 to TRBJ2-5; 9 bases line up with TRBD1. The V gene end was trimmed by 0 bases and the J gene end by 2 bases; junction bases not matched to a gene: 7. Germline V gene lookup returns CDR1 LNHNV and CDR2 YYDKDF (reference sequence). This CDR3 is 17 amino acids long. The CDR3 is CATSRDLGQGRQETQYF. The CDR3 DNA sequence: TGTGCCACCAGCAGAGATCTTGGACAGGGGCGGCAAGAGACCCAGTACTTC.

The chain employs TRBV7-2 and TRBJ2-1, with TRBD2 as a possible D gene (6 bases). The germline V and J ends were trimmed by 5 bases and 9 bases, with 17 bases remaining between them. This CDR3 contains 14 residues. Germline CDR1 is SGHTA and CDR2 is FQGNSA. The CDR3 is CASSNRLVVGEQFF. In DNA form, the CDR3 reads TGTGCCAGCAGCAACCGACTAGTAGTGGGTGAGCAGTTCTTC.

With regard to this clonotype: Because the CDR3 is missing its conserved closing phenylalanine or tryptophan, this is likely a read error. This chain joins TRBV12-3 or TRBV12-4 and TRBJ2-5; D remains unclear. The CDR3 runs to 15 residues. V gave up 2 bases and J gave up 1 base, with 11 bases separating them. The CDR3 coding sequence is TGTGCCAGCAGTTTAAGTCTGGTCCCCCAAGAGACCCAGTACCTC. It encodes CASSLSLVPQETQYL.

CDR3 in amino acids: CASSWRTGISEAFF. The CDR3 bases are TGTGCCAGCAGTTGGAGGACAGGCATTTCTGAAGCTTTCTTT. The V gene is TRBV6-2 or TRBV6-3, the J gene TRBJ1-1; 7 bases fit TRBD1. The CDR3 contains 14 residues. Germline CDR1 MNHEY, CDR2 SVGEGT. J gave up 6 bases and V 4 bases, and 8 bases lay outside the gene matches.

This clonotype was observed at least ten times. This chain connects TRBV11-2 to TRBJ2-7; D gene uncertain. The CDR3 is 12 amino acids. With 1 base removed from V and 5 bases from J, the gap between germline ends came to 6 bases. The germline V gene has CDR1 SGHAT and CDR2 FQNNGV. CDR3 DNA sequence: TGTGCCAGCAGCTTAGTATCGAACGAGCAGTACTTC. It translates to CASSLVSNEQYF.

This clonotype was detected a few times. CDR3: CASTLGGYSGPYNEQFF. The CDR3 region has the DNA TGTGCCAGCACCCTCGGGGGGTACAGCGGGCCGTACAATGAGCAGTTCTTC. The chain recombines TRBV12-3 or TRBV12-4 with TRBJ2-1; TRBD2 agrees at 7 bases. The ends lost 7 bases at V and 4 bases at J; junction bases unmatched: 16. There are 17 residues in the CDR3.

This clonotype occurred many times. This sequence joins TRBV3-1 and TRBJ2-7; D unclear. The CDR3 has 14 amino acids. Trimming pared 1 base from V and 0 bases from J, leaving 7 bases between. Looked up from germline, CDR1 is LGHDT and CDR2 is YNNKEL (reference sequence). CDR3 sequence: CASSQGLTSYEQYF. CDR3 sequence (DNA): TGTGCCAGCAGCCAAGGGCTTACCTCCTACGAGCAGTACTTC.

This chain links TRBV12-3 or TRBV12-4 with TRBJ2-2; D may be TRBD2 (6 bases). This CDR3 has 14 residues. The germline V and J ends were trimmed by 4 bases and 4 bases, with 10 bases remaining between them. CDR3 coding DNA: TGTGCCAGCAGTTCGGGACTTACCACCGGGGAGCTGTTTTTT. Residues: CASSSGLTTGELFF.

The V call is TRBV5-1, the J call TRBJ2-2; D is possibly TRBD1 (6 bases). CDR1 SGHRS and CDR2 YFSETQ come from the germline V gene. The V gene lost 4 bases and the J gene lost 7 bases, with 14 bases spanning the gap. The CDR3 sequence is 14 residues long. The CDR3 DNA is TGCGCCAGCAGCAGGGACGGGGACAACGGGGAGCTGTTTTTT. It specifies CASSRDGDNGELFF.

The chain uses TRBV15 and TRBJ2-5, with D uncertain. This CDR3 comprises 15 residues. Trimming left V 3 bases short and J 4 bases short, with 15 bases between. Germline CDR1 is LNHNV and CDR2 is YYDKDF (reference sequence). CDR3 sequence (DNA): TGTGCCACCAGCAGTACCATGACCTCAACAGAGACCCAGTACTTC. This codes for CATSSTMTSTETQYF.

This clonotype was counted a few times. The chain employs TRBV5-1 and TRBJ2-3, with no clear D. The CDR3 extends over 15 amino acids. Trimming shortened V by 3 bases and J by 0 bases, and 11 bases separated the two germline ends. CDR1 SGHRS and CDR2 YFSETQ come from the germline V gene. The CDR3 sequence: CASSSLSASTDTQYF. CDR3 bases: TGCGCCAGCAGCTCGCTATCCGCCAGCACAGATACGCAGTATTTT.

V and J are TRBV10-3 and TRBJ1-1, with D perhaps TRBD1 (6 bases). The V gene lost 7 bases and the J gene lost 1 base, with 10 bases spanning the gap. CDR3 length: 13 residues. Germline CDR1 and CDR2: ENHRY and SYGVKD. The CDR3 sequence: CAIKKGENTEAFF. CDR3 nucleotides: TGTGCCATCAAAAAGGGGGAGAACACTGAAGCTTTCTTT.

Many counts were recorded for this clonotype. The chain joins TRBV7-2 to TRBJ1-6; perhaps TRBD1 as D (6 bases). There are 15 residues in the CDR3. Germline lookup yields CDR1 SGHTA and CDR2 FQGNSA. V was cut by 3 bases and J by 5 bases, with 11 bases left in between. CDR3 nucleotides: TGTGCCAGCAGCTTTAGGGGGTTAGATAATTCACCCCTCCACTTT. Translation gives CASSFRGLDNSPLHF.

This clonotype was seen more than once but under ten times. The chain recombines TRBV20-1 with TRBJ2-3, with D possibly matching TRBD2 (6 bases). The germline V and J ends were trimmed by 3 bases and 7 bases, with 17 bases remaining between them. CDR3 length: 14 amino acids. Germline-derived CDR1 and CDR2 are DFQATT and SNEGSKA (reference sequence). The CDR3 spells CSASSGRGLHTQYF. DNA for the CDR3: TGCAGTGCTAGTTCGGGGCGGGGATTACATACGCAGTATTTT.

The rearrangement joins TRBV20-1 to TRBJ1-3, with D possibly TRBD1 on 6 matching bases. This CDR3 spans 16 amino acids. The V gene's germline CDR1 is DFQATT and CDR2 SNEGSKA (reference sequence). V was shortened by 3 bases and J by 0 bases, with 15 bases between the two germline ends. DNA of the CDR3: TGCAGTGCTAGCCTGACAGGCCACTTCTCTGGAAACACCATATATTTT. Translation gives CSASLTGHFSGNTIYF.

CDR3 nucleotide sequence: TGTGCCAGCAGCCTTCCTAAGATCACTGAAGCTTTCTTT. Translation gives CASSLPKITEAFF. V usage is TRBV7-9 and J usage is TRBJ1-1, with unresolved D. The CDR3 runs 13 residues. V shed 5 bases and J shed 4 bases, with 11 bases lying between them. From germline, CDR1 is SEHNR and CDR2 FQNEAQ (reference sequence).

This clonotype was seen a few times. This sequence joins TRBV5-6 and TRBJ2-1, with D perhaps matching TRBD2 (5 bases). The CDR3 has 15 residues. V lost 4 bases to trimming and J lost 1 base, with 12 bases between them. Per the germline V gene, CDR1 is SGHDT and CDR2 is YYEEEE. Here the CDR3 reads CASSRRTSSYNEQFF. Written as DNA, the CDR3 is TGTGCCAGCAGCCGGAGAACTAGTTCCTACAATGAGCAGTTCTTC.

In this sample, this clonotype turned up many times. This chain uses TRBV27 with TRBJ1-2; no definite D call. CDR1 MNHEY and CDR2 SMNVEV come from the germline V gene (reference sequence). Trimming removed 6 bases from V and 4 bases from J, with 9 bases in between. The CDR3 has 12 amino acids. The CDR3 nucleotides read TGTGCCAGCAGGAGCCAGCTCTATGGCTACACCTTC. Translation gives CASRSQLYGYTF.

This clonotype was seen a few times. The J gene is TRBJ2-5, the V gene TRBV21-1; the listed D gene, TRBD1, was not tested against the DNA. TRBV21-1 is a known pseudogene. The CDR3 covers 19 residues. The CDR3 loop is CASSRKVVGDRTYQETQYF. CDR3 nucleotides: TGTGCCAGCAGCAGAAAGGTTGTTGGGGACAGAACGTACCAAGAGACCCAGTACTTC.

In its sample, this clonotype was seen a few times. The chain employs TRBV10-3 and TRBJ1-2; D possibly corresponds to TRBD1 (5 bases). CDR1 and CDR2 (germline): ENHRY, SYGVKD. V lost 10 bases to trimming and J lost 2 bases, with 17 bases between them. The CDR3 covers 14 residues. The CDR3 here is CATTPWGSNYGYTF. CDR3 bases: TGTGCCACCACCCCCTGGGGCTCAAACTATGGCTACACCTTC.

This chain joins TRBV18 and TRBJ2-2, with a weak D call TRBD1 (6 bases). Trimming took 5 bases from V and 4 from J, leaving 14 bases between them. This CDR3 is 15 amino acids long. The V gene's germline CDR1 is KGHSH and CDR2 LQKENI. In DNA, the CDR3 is TGTGCCAGCTCAGTTCGGAAAGGGGGCACCGGGGAGCTGTTTTTT. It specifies CASSVRKGGTGELFF. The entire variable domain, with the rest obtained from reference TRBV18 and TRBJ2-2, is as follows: NAGVMQNPRHLVRRRGQEARLRCSPMKGHSHVYWYRQLPEEGLKFMVYLQKENIIDESGMPKERFSAEFPKEGPSILRIQQVVRGDSAAYFCASSVRKGGTGELFFGEGSRLTVL.

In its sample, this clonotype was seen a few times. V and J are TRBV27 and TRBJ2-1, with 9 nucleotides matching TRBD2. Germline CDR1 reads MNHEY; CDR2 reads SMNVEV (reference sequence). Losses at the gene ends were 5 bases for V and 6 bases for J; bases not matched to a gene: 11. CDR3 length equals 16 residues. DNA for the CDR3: TGTGCCAGCAGTCCGATACTACTAGCGGGCTCCAATGAGCAGTTCTTC. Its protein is CASSPILLAGSNEQFF.

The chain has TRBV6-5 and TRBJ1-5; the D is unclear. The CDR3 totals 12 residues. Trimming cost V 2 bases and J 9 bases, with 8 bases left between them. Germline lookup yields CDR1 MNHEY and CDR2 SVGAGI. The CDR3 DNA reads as TGTGCCAGCAGTTACAGGGATGGGCCCCAGCATTTT. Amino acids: CASSYRDGPQHF.